The 22 T cell receptor beta chains given below trace back to one sample, sequenced in a study of T cells after posttransplantation cyclophosphamide. Some clones are missing from TCRdb's copy, which holds only in-frame ones; the method was immunoSEQ multiplex PCR. This sample has about 12,000 clones, each found more than once. Sequenced: PBMCs. These receptors all come from a woman aged 35 to 49 in good health, CMV-negative, and a related stem cell transplant donor.

This clone was seen at least ten times. The chain uses TRBV2 and TRBJ2-3, with TRBD1 identical over 10 bases. Trimming at V came to 5 bases and at J to 3 bases, leaving 5 bases not matched to a gene. The CDR3 consists of 15 residues. Germline V gene data show CDR1 as SNHLY and CDR2 as FYNNEI. The CDR3 protein is CASSRQGAQTDTQYF. The CDR3 DNA reads TGTGCCAGCAGTCGACAGGGGGCACAGACAGATACGCAGTATTTT.

The table lists this clone with many counts. The CDR3 nucleotides read TGTGCCAGCAGGGGGGGACAGGTTAGCAATCAGCCCCAGCATTTT. Residues: CASRGGQVSNQPQHF. V usage is TRBV2 and J usage is TRBJ1-5; 8 nucleotides agree with TRBD1. CDR1 is SNHLY, CDR2 FYNNEI, per germline. This CDR3 has 15 amino acids. V lost 6 bases, J lost 0 bases, and 4 bases stayed unmatched.

This clone was found many times. V gene TRBV5-1 combines with J gene TRBJ1-6; D uncertain. The CDR3 loop spans 14 amino acids. The V gene's germline CDR1 is SGHRS and CDR2 YFSETQ. Trimming removed 6 bases at V and 7 bases at J, with 14 bases between. The CDR3 region is CASMEGPSNSPLHF. CDR3 bases: TGCGCCAGCATGGAGGGTCCCTCCAATTCACCCCTCCACTTT.

This clone was seen at least ten times. The V call is TRBV18, the J call TRBJ2-3; perhaps TRBD2 as D (6 bases). V lost 6 bases and J 4 bases, leaving 11 bases between the germline ends. This CDR3 has 13 amino acids. Per germline, CDR1 KGHSH and CDR2 LQKENI. The CDR3 loop is CASSPGLADTQYF. The DNA for the CDR3 is TGTGCCAGCTCTCCGGGACTCGCAGATACGCAGTATTTT.

This clone was seen repeatedly, ten times or more. The chain employs TRBV12-3 or TRBV12-4 and TRBJ2-7, with D perhaps matching TRBD2 (7 bases). The V and J ends lost 6 bases and 1 base respectively, with 13 bases between them. The CDR3 runs 14 residues. CDR3 region: CASSRGDTSYEQYF. The CDR3 DNA follows: TGTGCCAGCAGCCGGGGGGACACGTCCTACGAGCAGTACTTC.

This clone was recorded at least ten times. This sequence joins TRBV2 and TRBJ2-3; TRBD2 might be the D (6 bases). Germline values: CDR1 SNHLY, CDR2 FYNNEI. V lost 6 bases, J lost 3 bases, and 16 bases lay in between. The CDR3 sequence is 15 residues long. The CDR3 sequence: CASRPGTQLTDTQYF. The CDR3 DNA is TGTGCCAGCAGGCCGGGGACTCAGCTTACAGATACGCAGTATTTT.

This clone was counted ten times or more. V usage is TRBV19 and J usage is TRBJ1-2, with 7 bases matching TRBD1. The V gene's germline CDR1 is LNHDA and CDR2 SQIVND (reference sequence). The CDR3 runs 15 residues. J gave up 3 bases and V 5 bases, and 9 bases lay outside the gene matches. The CDR3 DNA reads as TGTGCCAGTAGTGTACAGGGGACTCAGGACTATGGCTACACCTTC. Amino acids: CASSVQGTQDYGYTF.

This clone was seen many times. This chain connects TRBV7-2 to TRBJ2-5; the D gene is possibly TRBD1 (5 bases). CDR1 is SGHTA and CDR2 is FQGNSA in the germline V gene. This CDR3 is built from 14 residues. V gave up 1 base and J gave up 5 bases, with 11 bases separating them. The CDR3 coding sequence is TGTGCCAGCAGCTTAGGTGGCAGGGCGGAGACCCAGTACTTC. Translated, it gives CASSLGGRAETQYF.

This chain uses TRBV30 with TRBJ2-7, with a weak D call TRBD2 (5 bases). This CDR3 is built from 14 residues. Per the germline V gene, CDR1 is GTSNPN and CDR2 is SVGIG (reference sequence). V lost 5 bases and J 2 bases, leaving 16 bases between the germline ends. This CDR3 is CAWAPGKRTYEQYF. CDR3 nucleotides: TGTGCCTGGGCACCGGGGAAGCGTACCTACGAGCAGTACTTC.

This clone was counted many times. The chain employs TRBV29-1 and TRBJ2-1; the D gene is possibly TRBD2 (5 bases). The germline V gene has CDR1 SQVTM and CDR2 ANQGSEA. CDR3 length equals 15 residues. Trimming left V 4 bases short and J 7 bases short, with 20 bases between. CDR3 sequence: CSVGNPTSFENEQFF. The CDR3 DNA follows: TGCAGCGTTGGAAACCCTACTAGTTTCGAGAATGAGCAGTTCTTC.

This clone was seen many times. The chain has TRBV5-8 and TRBJ1-2; TRBD1 agrees at 8 bases. The CDR3 is 15 residues long. The junction had 14 bases not matched to a gene; V was cut back by 8 bases and J by 5 bases. Per the germline V gene, CDR1 is SGHTS and CDR2 is YDEGEE. The CDR3 reads CASPGTRTGPYGYTF. Here the CDR3 DNA reads TGTGCCAGTCCCGGAACTAGGACAGGGCCGTATGGCTACACCTTC.

This clone was detected many times. The CDR3: CASRRQEETQYF. In DNA, the CDR3 is TGTGCCAGCAGACGACAGGAAGAGACCCAGTACTTC. The V call is TRBV6-6, the J call TRBJ2-5, with a possible D match to TRBD1 (6 bases). Trimming removed 6 bases at V and 3 bases at J, with 8 bases between. The CDR3 covers 12 residues. The germline CDR1 and CDR2 sequences are MNHNY and SVGAGI (reference sequence).

This clone was observed at least ten times. The chain recombines TRBV6-2 or TRBV6-3 with TRBJ2-7; D might be TRBD1 (6 bases). The CDR3 is 14 amino acids. The germline CDR1 and CDR2 sequences are MNHEY and SVGEGT. V was clipped by 0 bases and J by 2 bases, with 8 bases between them. CDR3 in amino acids: CASSYSTGPYEQYF. CDR3 nucleotide sequence: TGTGCCAGCAGTTACTCGACAGGCCCCTACGAGCAGTACTTC.

This clone came up a few times. The J gene is TRBJ2-1, the V gene TRBV29-1; the match to TRBD2 covers 13 bases. The CDR3 consists of 14 residues. Trimming took 6 bases from V and 7 from J; bases not matched to a gene: 6. Germline V gene lookup returns CDR1 SQVTM and CDR2 ANQGSEA. The CDR3 region is CSVTGLAGLNEQFF. CDR3 coding DNA: TGCAGCGTCACGGGACTAGCGGGACTTAATGAGCAGTTCTTC.

This clone was seen repeatedly, ten times or more. The chain uses TRBV5-5 and TRBJ2-3, with a tentative D call TRBD2 (5 bases). CDR3 length: 14 residues. Trimming left V 7 bases short and J 2 bases short, with 14 bases between. The V gene's germline CDR1 is SGHKS and CDR2 YYEKEE (reference sequence). CDR3: CASARAGLTDTQYF. The CDR3 bases are TGTGCCAGCGCCCGTGCAGGACTCACAGATACGCAGTATTTT.

The chain has TRBV7-2 and TRBJ1-5; TRBD1 is a possible D gene (6 bases). V shed 1 base and J shed 5 bases, with 12 bases lying between them. Germline CDR1 and CDR2: SGHTA and FQGNSA. The CDR3 totals 15 residues. The CDR3 protein is CASSLGGGADQPQHF. CDR3 coding DNA: TGTGCCAGCAGCTTAGGGGGGGGCGCGGATCAGCCCCAGCATTTT. The whole variable domain, remainder taken from reference TRBV7-2 and TRBJ1-5, is GAGVSQSPSNKVTEKGKDVELRCDPISGHTALYWYRQSLGQGLEFLIYFQGNSAPDKSGLPSDRFSAERTGGSVSTLTIQRTQQEDSAVYLCASSLGGGADQPQHFGDGTRLSIL.

This clone was recorded many times. The gene calls are TRBV27 and TRBJ1-5; 10 nucleotides line up with TRBD1. The J segment lost 5 bases and the V segment lost 0 bases, leaving 4 bases of the junction unmatched. CDR1 and CDR2 from the germline V gene are MNHEY and SMNVEV (reference sequence). This CDR3 contains 16 residues. DNA for the CDR3: TGTGCCAGCAGTTTATCGGGACAGGGGAATTATCAGCCCCAGCATTTT. Protein sequence: CASSLSGQGNYQPQHF.

This clone was found many times. The chain has TRBV11-2 and TRBJ1-2; 8 bases match TRBD1. V lost 5 bases, J lost 3 bases, and 2 bases stayed unmatched. Per germline, CDR1 SGHAT and CDR2 FQNNGV. This CDR3 is 13 amino acids long. CDR3 coding DNA: TGTGCCAGCAGCCCGGGACAGGACTATGGCTACACCTTC. Its protein is CASSPGQDYGYTF.

This clone was seen repeatedly, ten times or more. DNA for the CDR3: TGTGCCAGCACAGGGACTAGCGGGGGGTCCGGGGAGCTGTTTTTT. Translating gives CASTGTSGGSGELFF. The V and J genes are TRBV6-1 and TRBJ2-2, with TRBD2 matching 15 bases. The CDR3 covers 15 residues. Trimming removed 7 bases from V and 6 bases from J; junction bases left unmatched: 3. Germline V lookup: CDR1 MNHNS, CDR2 SASEGT.

This clone was seen ten or more times. This rearrangement joins TRBV19 to TRBJ1-1, with 7 bases aligning to TRBD1. The CDR3 has 17 amino acids. Germline values: CDR1 LNHDA, CDR2 SQIVND (reference sequence). J was trimmed by 1 base and V by 6 bases; bases with no gene match: 14. The chain's CDR3 is CASRPWGQGDPNTEAFF. The DNA of the CDR3 is TGTGCCAGTAGACCCTGGGGGCAGGGGGACCCGAACACTGAAGCTTTCTTT.

This clone was observed at least ten times. The V gene is TRBV28, the J gene TRBJ1-2; 7 bases are a match to TRBD1. In germline, CDR1 is MDHEN, CDR2 SYDVKM. J lost 4 bases, V lost 5 bases, and 10 bases had no gene match. The CDR3 covers 15 residues. The CDR3 DNA is TGTGCCAGCAGTAGACCCCTCGGGACAGTCTATGGCTACACCTTC. This gives the protein CASSRPLGTVYGYTF.

This clone occurred many times. The V gene is TRBV27, the J gene TRBJ2-7, with D possibly matching TRBD2 (6 bases). V lost 3 bases, J lost 0 bases, and 12 bases lay in between. CDR1 MNHEY and CDR2 SMNVEV come from the germline V gene (reference sequence). This CDR3 has 15 amino acids. DNA for the CDR3: TGTGCCAGCAGTTTTGGGACTGGCCTCTCCTACGAGCAGTACTTC. This codes for CASSFGTGLSYEQYF.